One and the same sample provided the 18 T cell receptor beta chains below, sequenced in a study of blood T cell repertoires in COVID-19 (dated by TCRdb to the early 2020s). To prepare the library, the immunoSEQ multiplex PCR assay was applied. Not all clones reach the TCRdb copy of this immuneACCESS table, which keeps in-frame sequences only. Checked studies attribute under half of the gap to unresolved V genes and leave the rest unexplained. A total of 350,000 to 450,000 clones appear in this sample, more than 75% of them only once. Of the sample, roughly 1.9% falls within the top ten clones. Sequenced input: PBMCs or T cells enriched from blood (not recorded which). These receptors were taken from a man aged 35 to 55 in a cohort exposed to, infected with or recovered from COVID-19 (not recorded which).

This clone has a handful of counts. The V and J genes are TRBV5-1 and TRBJ2-3; TRBD2 matches at 13 bases. Germline V gene data show CDR1 as SGHRS and CDR2 as YFSETQ. There are 14 residues in the CDR3. V dropped 1 base and J dropped 9; count of bases not matched to a gene: 2. CDR3 sequence (DNA): TGCGCCAGCAGCTTGACTAGCGGGAGGGAGACGCAGTATTTT. Residues: CASSLTSGRETQYF.

This chain connects TRBV6-5 to TRBJ1-1, with D possibly being TRBD1 (5 bases). Germline CDR1 reads MNHEY; CDR2 reads SVGAGI. This CDR3 spans 13 amino acids. Trimming removed 6 bases at V and 2 bases at J, with 10 bases between. The CDR3 loop is CASRLTGNTEAFF. CDR3 nucleotide sequence: TGTGCCAGCAGGCTAACAGGTAACACTGAAGCTTTCTTT.

This clone was seen more than once but under ten times. The chain joins TRBV30 to TRBJ2-2; TRBD2 is a possible D gene (6 bases). Germline assignment: CDR1 GTSNPN and CDR2 SVGIG (reference sequence). The germline V and J ends were trimmed by 0 bases and 6 bases, with 11 bases remaining between them. There are 14 residues in the CDR3. The CDR3 region is CAWSVLEGAGELFF. CDR3 DNA sequence: TGTGCCTGGAGTGTACTGGAGGGAGCCGGGGAGCTGTTTTTT. The full variable domain, in which reference TRBV30 and TRBJ2-2 provide the parts outside the CDR3, is SQTIHQWPATLVQPVGSPLSLECTVEGTSNPNLYWYRQAAGRGLQLLFYSVGIGQISSEVPQNLSASRPQDRQFILSSKKLLLSDSGFYLCAWSVLEGAGELFFGEGSRLTVL.

This clone was seen more than once but under ten times. The rearrangement uses TRBV2 and TRBJ1-5; possibly TRBD1 for D (6 bases). The CDR3 length is 14 residues. V was clipped by 4 bases and J by 7 bases, with 14 bases between them. CDR1 is SNHLY and CDR2 is FYNNEI in the germline V gene. The CDR3 nucleotides are TGTGCCAGCAGTGTCGGGGGGCGCGGGCAGCCCCAGCATTTT. Its protein product is CASSVGGRGQPQHF.

This chain uses TRBV27 with TRBJ1-1, with D maybe TRBD1 (5 bases). The CDR3 is made up of 13 amino acids. The germline V and J ends were trimmed by 3 bases and 2 bases, with 7 bases remaining between them. Germline loops: CDR1 MNHEY, CDR2 SMNVEV (reference sequence). The CDR3 bases are TGTGCCAGCAGTTTGACAGAAAACACTGAAGCTTTCTTT. It encodes CASSLTENTEAFF.

The V call is TRBV2, the J call TRBJ1-5; D is unclear. The CDR3 covers 15 residues. Germline CDR1 reads SNHLY; CDR2 reads FYNNEI. V gave up 1 base and J gave up 7 bases, with 14 bases separating them. CDR3 region: CASSEGANTGQPQHF. The CDR3 DNA reads as TGTGCCAGCAGTGAAGGGGCGAACACCGGCCAGCCCCAGCATTTT.

V and J are TRBV20-1 and TRBJ2-3; the D gene is possibly TRBD2 (5 bases). CDR3 length: 15 residues. V lost 3 bases, J lost 0 bases, and 13 bases lay in between. CDR1 and CDR2 from the germline V gene are DFQATT and SNEGSKA (reference sequence). The CDR3 loop is CSASVPGSSTDTQYF. Here the CDR3 DNA reads TGCAGTGCTAGTGTACCGGGATCTAGCACAGATACGCAGTATTTT.

The chain uses TRBV6-5 and TRBJ1-1, with D possibly TRBD1 on 5 matching bases. The germline CDR1 and CDR2 sequences are MNHEY and SVGAGI. The CDR3 has 14 amino acids. Trimming pared 4 bases from V and 11 bases from J, leaving 20 bases between. The CDR3 DNA is TGTGCCAGCAGTTCCCCACAGGTAGGGCGTAAGGCTTTCTTT. Protein sequence: CASSSPQVGRKAFF.

This clone appeared a few times. The chain links TRBV7-9 to TRBJ2-3, with 9 bases identical to TRBD1. Germline trimming cut 4 bases from V and 3 bases from J; bases unmatched to any gene: 8. This CDR3 is built from 16 residues. Germline assignment: CDR1 SEHNR and CDR2 FQNEAQ (reference sequence). The CDR3 loop reads CASSSTGTGKTDTQYF. The CDR3 DNA is TGTGCCAGCAGCTCAACCGGGACAGGGAAGACAGATACGCAGTATTTT.

This sequence joins TRBV5-4 and TRBJ2-7, with 7 positions matching TRBD1. With 4 bases clipped from V and 6 bases from J, the junction kept 13 bases outside the gene matches. The CDR3 totals 15 residues. CDR1 and CDR2 from the germline V gene are SGHNT and YYREEE (reference sequence). CDR3 amino acids: CASSQNRDRVAEQYF. The CDR3 DNA follows: TGTGCCAGCAGCCAGAACCGGGACAGAGTGGCCGAGCAGTACTTC.

CDR3 nucleotide sequence: TGTGCCAGCAGTCTTCCGGGACAGGGGGTATGGGAGGCTTTCTTT. This sequence encodes CASSLPGQGVWEAFF. J is TRBJ1-1 and V is TRBV27; 11 positions match TRBD1. The CDR3 is 15 residues long. Germline V gene lookup returns CDR1 MNHEY and CDR2 SMNVEV (reference sequence). V was clipped by 5 bases and J by 11 bases; unmatched bases: 13.

This chain connects TRBV30 to TRBJ2-7; maybe TRBD2 (5 bases). V was shortened by 2 bases and J by 2 bases, with 10 bases between the two germline ends. The CDR3 is 13 amino acids. The germline V gene encodes CDR1 GTSNPN and CDR2 SVGIG (reference sequence). The CDR3 DNA is TGTGCCTGGAGTCTGACTAATCCCTACGAGCAGTACTTC. It is translated as CAWSLTNPYEQYF.

V gene TRBV6-5 combines with J gene TRBJ1-1; the D gene is possibly TRBD1 (5 bases). The length of the CDR3 is 16 residues. Germline assignment: CDR1 MNHEY and CDR2 SVGAGI. Trimming took off 0 bases at V and 2 bases at J, with 13 bases between the two ends. CDR3 DNA: TGTGCCAGCAGTTACTCGGCTCGGGGGGTAAACACTGAAGCTTTCTTT. Residues: CASSYSARGVNTEAFF.

This chain uses TRBV7-4 with TRBJ2-7, with 9 bases fitting TRBD1. The CDR3 is 15 residues long. V was clipped by 6 bases and J by 5 bases; unmatched bases: 11. CDR1 is SGHVT and CDR2 is SQSDAQ in the germline V gene. As DNA, the CDR3 is TGTGCCAGCAGTTACACCGGGACAGGGCACGACGAGCAGTACTTC. This sequence encodes CASSYTGTGHDEQYF.

The chain links TRBV5-1 to TRBJ1-1, with D unresolved. V lost 2 bases and J 1 base, leaving 9 bases between the germline ends. The CDR3 sequence is 14 residues long. Looked up from germline, CDR1 is SGHRS and CDR2 is YFSETQ. The CDR3 reads CASSFSQENTEAFF. CDR3 in DNA: TGCGCCAGCAGCTTCAGTCAGGAGAACACTGAAGCTTTCTTT.

This chain uses TRBV19 with TRBJ2-7, with 8 positions matching TRBD2. The junction had 7 bases not matched to a gene; V was cut back by 5 bases and J by 4 bases. The CDR3 runs 14 residues. Germline V lookup: CDR1 LNHDA, CDR2 SQIVND (reference sequence). The CDR3 nucleotides read TGTGCCAGTAGTGTTCCGGGACTAGTATACGAGCAGTACTTC. Residues: CASSVPGLVYEQYF.

J is TRBJ2-7 and V is TRBV6-5, with 9 bases aligning to TRBD1. The CDR3 consists of 16 residues. With V trimmed by 3 bases and J by 2 bases, 8 bases remained unmatched. From germline, CDR1 is MNHEY and CDR2 SVGAGI. Written as DNA, the CDR3 is TGTGCCAGCAGTTATGGGCCGACAGGGGGTCCCTACGAGCAGTACTTC. It specifies CASSYGPTGGPYEQYF.

This clone was counted a single time. The chain joins TRBV2 to TRBJ1-6; TRBD1 agrees at 8 bases. This CDR3 spans 15 amino acids. After removal of 6 bases from V and 7 bases from J, the junction contained 8 bases not matched to a gene. In germline, CDR1 is SNHLY, CDR2 FYNNEI. CDR3 DNA: TGTGCCAGCAGGACTACAGGGGGTGGAAATTCACCCCTCCACTTT. Its translation is CASRTTGGGNSPLHF.